This T cell receptor (beta chain) emerged from a study of beta chain features in type 1 diabetes. Study-wide context: Similarity in age, gender and cell yields was seen between patients and healthy donors. Overall study results and limits: The question of HLA type influencing TCRB rearrangement was one that remained unresolved here. All four CD4+ subsets from Type 1 diabetes patients carried moderately but significantly shorter TCRB CDR3s. At VDJ recombination sites, type 1 diabetes patients had fewer insertions and more deleted nucleotides. There was a possibility that cDNA sequencing over-represented cells with high TCR expression.

CDR3 size: 13 residues. Per the germline V gene, CDR1 is SQVTM and CDR2 is ANQGSEA. Trimming left V 7 bases short and J 0 bases short, with 11 bases between. Regarding this clone: No antigen is known for it.

Every isolated RNA sample was fully reverse transcribed, so sequencing captured expressed TCRB transcripts. The assay was immunoSEQ multiplex PCR, and TCRdb's table has in-frame clones only and misses some. There are 350,000 to 450,000 clones in the sample; approximately 12% occur only once, and roughly 0.0097% lies in the top ten. This chain joins TRBV29-1 and TRBJ2-3; perhaps TRBD2 as D (6 bases). This sequence originates from a woman aged 18-30 years with type 1 diabetes. Sequences were obtained from naive CD4+ T cells from blood. The CDR3 nucleotides read TGCAGCGCCGGGACTTCTAGCACAGATACGCAGTATTTT. Its protein product is CSAGTSSTDTQYF.